These 25 T cell receptor beta chains came from one sample sequenced in a study of graft-versus-host responses after intestinal transplantation. Libraries were prepared by immunoSEQ multiplex PCR; TCRdb keeps only in-frame clonotypes and omits some of them. The sample contains approximately 130,000 clones, more than 80% of which appear only once. No cognate antigen is known for these TCRs. Here the sequenced sample was unstimulated CD4+ T cells sorted from spleen or lymph node cells, taken before intestinal transplant. The receptors shown here come from a human donor who received an intestinal transplant.

The rearrangement uses TRBV11-2 and TRBJ1-5; D unresolved. Germline lookup yields CDR1 SGHAT and CDR2 FQNNGV. V was trimmed by 1 base and J by 3 bases, leaving 7 bases between them. The CDR3 consists of 14 residues. As DNA, the CDR3 is TGTGCCAGCAGCTTAGGGTTAAACAATCAGCCCCAGCATTTT. Its translation is CASSLGLNNQPQHF. Filled out from reference TRBV11-2 and TRBJ1-5, the complete variable domain reads EAGVAQSPRYKIIEKRQSVAFWCNPISGHATLYWYQQILGQGPKLLIQFQNNGVVDDSQLPKDRFSAERLKGVDSTLKIQPAKLEDSAVYLCASSLGLNNQPQHFGDGTRLSIL.

The chain joins TRBV7-9 to TRBJ1-2; a possible D gene is TRBD1 (6 bases). V lost 5 bases, J lost 10 bases, and 11 bases lay in between. Looked up from germline, CDR1 is SEHNR and CDR2 is FQNEAQ (reference sequence). The CDR3 is 11 residues long. This CDR3 is CASSQDSLYTF. The CDR3 nucleotides read TGTGCCAGCAGCCAGGACAGTCTCTACACCTTC.

This chain links TRBV7-8 with TRBJ2-1, with D unclear. The germline V gene encodes CDR1 SGHVS and CDR2 FQNEAQ. This CDR3 is 13 amino acids long. V was pared by 6 bases and J by 3 bases, with 9 bases between. The CDR3 region is CASSLNYYNEQFF. Here the CDR3 DNA reads TGTGCCAGCAGTTTAAACTACTACAATGAGCAGTTCTTC.

The rearrangement joins TRBV6-1 to TRBJ2-7, with TRBD1 matching over 8 bases. The CDR3 is 14 amino acids. Germline V CDR1 and CDR2: MNHNS, SASEGT. Trimming removed 7 bases from V and 0 bases from J; junction bases left unmatched: 5. As DNA, the CDR3 is TGTGCCAGCATTCGGGACAGGTTCTCCTACGAGCAGTACTTC. This translates into CASIRDRFSYEQYF.

The chain uses TRBV14 and TRBJ2-5; possible D gene TRBD1, 6 bases. Germline V lookup: CDR1 SGHDN, CDR2 FVKESK. V shed 5 bases and J shed 7 bases, with 17 bases lying between them. The CDR3 extends over 14 amino acids. The CDR3 nucleotides read TGTGCCAGCAGCTTGGCAGGACCCAGGGGGACCCAGTACTTC. Translated, it gives CASSLAGPRGTQYF.

This chain joins TRBV5-6 and TRBJ2-7, with TRBD2 matching over 11 bases. This CDR3 has 16 residues. V gave up 6 bases and J gave up 3 bases; unmatched junction bases: 11. Germline assignment: CDR1 SGHDT and CDR2 YYEEEE. The CDR3 coding sequence is TGTGCCAGCACCAACTGGGGGACTAGCGGTTACTACGAGCAGTACTTC. This sequence encodes CASTNWGTSGYYEQYF.

This CDR3 reads CSVEDPWQTQYF. The CDR3 region has the DNA TGCAGCGTTGAAGATCCATGGCAGACCCAGTACTTC. The V and J genes are TRBV29-1 and TRBJ2-5; unclear D gene. The germline gives CDR1 SQVTM, CDR2 ANQGSEA. The germline V and J ends were trimmed by 0 bases and 6 bases, with 8 bases remaining between them. The CDR3 extends over 12 amino acids.

The chain has TRBV30 and TRBJ2-1; D unresolved. Germline V lookup: CDR1 GTSNPN, CDR2 SVGIG (reference sequence). V was shortened by 1 base and J by 4 bases, with 8 bases between the two germline ends. The CDR3 covers 13 residues. The CDR3, as DNA: TGTGCCTGGAGTGCCCTCCGGTACAATGAGCAGTTCTTC. Amino acids: CAWSALRYNEQFF.

This sequence joins TRBV5-1 and TRBJ2-1; no firm D call. V lost 5 bases and J lost 0, with 12 bases in between. Looked up from germline, CDR1 is SGHRS and CDR2 is YFSETQ. The CDR3 loop spans 15 amino acids. The CDR3, as DNA: TGCGCCAGCAGTCCCGACTCTCCCTCCTACAATGAGCAGTTCTTC. Protein sequence: CASSPDSPSYNEQFF. Full variable domain (outside the CDR3, taken from reference TRBV5-1 and TRBJ2-1): KAGVTQTPRYLIKTRGQQVTLSCSPISGHRSVSWYQQTPGQGLQFLFEYFSETQRNKGNFPGRFSGRQFSNSRSEMNVSTLELGDSALYLCASSPDSPSYNEQFFGPGTRLTVL.

The rearrangement uses TRBV10-1 and TRBJ2-7; tentative D call: TRBD2 (7 bases). Trimming removed 3 bases from V and 2 bases from J, with 11 bases in between. The CDR3 extends over 14 amino acids. Germline values: CDR1 WNHNN, CDR2 SYGVQD (reference sequence). The CDR3 protein is CASSEGGGPYEQYF. Here the CDR3 DNA reads TGCGCCAGCAGTGAAGGGGGGGGGCCCTACGAGCAGTACTTC.

The chain is built from TRBV2 and TRBJ2-7, with 8 bases fitting TRBD2. In germline, CDR1 is SNHLY, CDR2 FYNNEI. The CDR3 covers 22 residues. V trimming: 8 bases; J trimming: 3 bases; junction bases outside the gene matches: 33. This chain's CDR3 is CASHQPVTSLAELLPLDYEQYF. The CDR3 DNA sequence: TGTGCCAGCCACCAACCAGTCACTTCACTAGCGGAACTACTACCTTTGGACTACGAGCAGTACTTC.

The chain joins TRBV27 to TRBJ2-5, with 8 bases lining up with TRBD1. The CDR3 has 14 residues. CDR1 and CDR2 (germline): MNHEY, SMNVEV (reference sequence). With 5 bases clipped from V and 6 bases from J, the junction kept 8 bases outside the gene matches. CDR3 DNA sequence: TGTGCCAGCAGTCTACAGGGGGAATGGCAGACCCAGTACTTC. Translating it yields CASSLQGEWQTQYF.

The gene calls are TRBV11-1 and TRBJ1-1; D unclear. The V gene lost 1 base and the J gene lost 0 bases, with 3 bases spanning the gap. Germline V gene lookup returns CDR1 SGHAT and CDR2 FQDESV (reference sequence). The CDR3 runs to 13 residues. The CDR3 reads CASSLVVNTEAFF. The CDR3 DNA follows: TGTGCCAGCAGCTTAGTCGTGAACACTGAAGCTTTCTTT. The variable domain in full, with the rest retrieved from reference TRBV11-1 and TRBJ1-1, is EAEVAQSPRYKITEKSQAVAFWCDPISGHATLYWYRQILGQGPELLVQFQDESVVDDSQLPKDRFSAERLKGVDSTLKIQPAELGDSAMYLCASSLVVNTEAFFGQGTRLTVV.

J is TRBJ1-1 and V is TRBV5-1; TRBD1 is a possible D gene (5 bases). The germline V and J ends were trimmed by 7 bases and 0 bases, with 13 bases remaining between them. CDR3 length: 14 amino acids. Looked up from germline, CDR1 is SGHRS and CDR2 is YFSETQ. The CDR3 reads CASRRGELNTEAFF. The CDR3 bases are TGCGCCAGCCGGAGGGGCGAGTTGAACACTGAAGCTTTCTTT.

This sequence joins TRBV4-1 and TRBJ2-4; D tentatively fits TRBD1 or TRBD2 (5 bases each). Between the trimmed V and J ends, which lost 1 base and 0 bases, there was a span of 10 bases. This CDR3 is built from 16 residues. The germline CDR1 and CDR2 sequences are MGHRA and YSYEKL. The CDR3 DNA reads as TGCGCCAGCAGCCAAGTGGGGGTCCTAGCCAAAAACATTCAGTACTTC. This codes for CASSQVGVLAKNIQYF.

The CDR3: CASGAGVNTEAFF. The CDR3 DNA follows: TGTGCTAGTGGTGCAGGGGTTAACACTGAAGCTTTCTTT. V usage is TRBV12-5 and J usage is TRBJ1-1; maybe TRBD1 (6 bases). This CDR3 comprises 13 residues. The V gene's germline CDR1 is LGHNT and CDR2 FRNRAP. Between the trimmed V and J ends, which lost 5 bases and 2 bases, there was a span of 9 bases.

The gene calls are TRBV27 and TRBJ1-3, with TRBD1 identical over 8 bases. The germline gives CDR1 MNHEY, CDR2 SMNVEV (reference sequence). The CDR3 extends over 16 amino acids. The trim removed 6 bases at V and 0 bases at J, leaving 7 bases unmatched. The CDR3 DNA reads TGTGCCAGCAGCCCCAGGGGGCTAGGCTCTGGAAACACCATATATTTT. This translates into CASSPRGLGSGNTIYF.

V is TRBV5-1 and J is TRBJ1-1; perhaps TRBD1 as D (5 bases). V was cut by 0 bases and J by 2 bases, with 17 bases left in between. Germline V gene data show CDR1 as SGHRS and CDR2 as YFSETQ. The CDR3 extends over 17 amino acids. For the CDR3, the DNA is TGCGCCAGCAGCTTGGGTCCAGGGAGGGCAAGAAACACTGAAGCTTTCTTT. It specifies CASSLGPGRARNTEAFF.

The genes are TRBV30 and TRBJ2-2; 10 bases are shared with TRBD1. The germline V gene has CDR1 GTSNPN and CDR2 SVGIG (reference sequence). This CDR3 is built from 18 residues. Trimming cost V 0 bases and J 6 bases; bases outside gene matches: 13. CDR3 amino acids: CAWSVGDRGLRVSGELFF. The CDR3 DNA reads TGTGCCTGGAGTGTTGGAGACAGGGGGCTGCGGGTATCCGGGGAGCTGTTTTTT.

The J gene is TRBJ2-1, the V gene TRBV7-3; 11 bases fit TRBD2. Per germline, CDR1 SGHTA and CDR2 FQGTGA. The CDR3 has 18 residues. V dropped 0 bases and J dropped 4; count of bases not matched to a gene: 8. The CDR3 spells CASSLTASSGGIYNEQFF. CDR3 sequence (DNA): TGTGCCAGCAGCTTAACGGCGTCTAGCGGGGGGATATACAATGAGCAGTTCTTC.

CDR3 amino acids: CASSPRGDYGYTF. DNA for the CDR3: TGTGCCAGCAGCCCCAGGGGTGACTATGGCTACACCTTC. This chain joins TRBV7-6 and TRBJ1-2, with D perhaps matching TRBD1 (6 bases). Germline CDR1 is SGHVS and CDR2 is FNYEAQ. V lost 5 bases and J lost 3, with 10 bases in between. The CDR3 is 13 amino acids. The full variable domain, its missing parts supplied by reference TRBV7-6 and TRBJ1-2, is GAGVSQSPRYKVTKRGQDVALRCDPISGHVSLYWYRQALGQGPEFLTYFNYEAQQDKSGLPNDRFSAERPEGSISTLTIQRTEQRDSAMYRCASSPRGDYGYTFGSGTRLTVV.

The V gene is TRBV5-1, the J gene TRBJ1-1; D perhaps matches TRBD1 (6 bases). Germline CDR1 reads SGHRS; CDR2 reads YFSETQ. CDR3 length: 15 residues. V lost 0 bases and J lost 4, with 13 bases in between. The CDR3, as DNA: TGCGCCAGCAGCTTGGCCGGGGGACACAGCACTGAAGCTTTCTTT. Protein sequence: CASSLAGGHSTEAFF. Based on the CDR3 plus reference TRBV5-1 and TRBJ1-1, the full variable domain is KAGVTQTPRYLIKTRGQQVTLSCSPISGHRSVSWYQQTPGQGLQFLFEYFSETQRNKGNFPGRFSGRQFSNSRSEMNVSTLELGDSALYLCASSLAGGHSTEAFFGQGTRLTVV.

V is TRBV5-1 and J is TRBJ2-3; 14 bases fit TRBD2. V shed 1 base, J shed 9 bases, and the junction held 4 bases outside the gene matches. Germline V CDR1 and CDR2: SGHRS, YFSETQ. The CDR3 sequence is 15 residues long. The CDR3 DNA reads as TGCGCCAGCAGCTTGTTGGGACTAGCGGGGGAGACGCAGTATTTT. Its translation is CASSLLGLAGETQYF.

The chain links TRBV5-6 to TRBJ1-6; 8 bases are a match to TRBD1. Germline CDR1 SGHDT, CDR2 YYEEEE. The CDR3 is made up of 15 amino acids. Unmatched junction bases numbered 6, after V lost 3 bases and J lost 7 bases. CDR3 nucleotide sequence: TGTGCCAGCAGCTGGCTGGACAGGGAAAATTCACCCCTCCACTTT. Translated: CASSWLDRENSPLHF.

The chain is built from TRBV5-4 and TRBJ2-7, with 7 bases lining up with TRBD2. This CDR3 is built from 15 residues. With V trimmed by 0 bases and J by 1 base, 4 bases remained unmatched. CDR1 and CDR2 (germline): SGHNT, YYREEE (reference sequence). The CDR3, as DNA: TGTGCCAGCAGCTTGGGGGGGGGTGCGTCCTACGAGCAGTACTTC. Protein: CASSLGGGASYEQYF.